One sample yielded the 12 T cell receptor beta chains listed below, sequenced in a study of blood T cell repertoires in COVID-19. Sequencing used immunoSEQ multiplex PCR; TCRdb keeps in-frame clones, though not all of them. This sample yields some 97,000 clones, of which over 80% are seen a single time; around 15% belongs to the top ten. The sequencing input was peripheral blood. Every receptor here comes from a man between 45 and 60 years old with active or convalescent COVID-19.

The chain employs TRBV13 and TRBJ2-1; TRBD1 agrees at 7 bases. The germline gives CDR1 PRHDT, CDR2 FYEKMQ (reference sequence). This CDR3 contains 17 residues. The junction had 8 bases not matched to a gene; V was cut back by 2 bases and J by 1 base. The CDR3 protein is CASSLLGDSGSYNEQFF. In nucleotides, the CDR3 is TGTGCCAGCAGCTTACTCGGGGACAGTGGTTCCTACAATGAGCAGTTCTTC.

This chain joins TRBV2 and TRBJ2-3; TRBD1 matches at 9 bases. Losses at the gene ends were 4 bases for V and 3 bases for J; bases not matched to a gene: 5. CDR1 and CDR2 from the germline V gene are SNHLY and FYNNEI. This CDR3 has 15 amino acids. CDR3 protein: CASSAQGAGTDTQYF. In nucleotides, the CDR3 is TGTGCCAGCAGTGCACAGGGGGCTGGAACAGATACGCAGTATTTT.

The CDR3 protein is CASSSIQNMNTEAFF. In DNA form, the CDR3 reads TGCGCCAGCAGCTCTATACAGAACATGAACACTGAAGCTTTCTTT. The genes are TRBV5-1 and TRBJ1-1; no clear D. Germline V lookup: CDR1 SGHRS, CDR2 YFSETQ. V was shortened by 3 bases and J by 0 bases, with 12 bases between the two germline ends. This CDR3 contains 15 residues.

This sequence joins TRBV11-2 and TRBJ2-5; 8 nucleotides align to TRBD1. The CDR3 sequence is 16 residues long. Germline V gene data show CDR1 as SGHAT and CDR2 as FQNNGV. After removal of 4 bases from V and 3 bases from J, the junction contained 10 bases not matched to a gene. The CDR3 sequence is CASSSTGGVGKETQYF. CDR3 DNA sequence: TGTGCCAGCAGCTCCACAGGGGGAGTAGGAAAAGAGACCCAGTACTTC.

A few counts support this clone. The chain is built from TRBV6-5 and TRBJ1-5; the match to TRBD1 covers 8 bases. Germline assignment: CDR1 MNHEY and CDR2 SVGAGI. After removal of 6 bases from V and 5 bases from J, the junction contained 9 bases not matched to a gene. The CDR3 loop spans 15 amino acids. CDR3 nucleotides: TGTGCCAGCAGGGCCGGGACAGGTCCATATCAGCCCCAGCATTTT. Its translation is CASRAGTGPYQPQHF.

This chain links TRBV5-4 with TRBJ2-5; 8 bases are shared with TRBD2. CDR3 length: 16 amino acids. J gave up 3 bases and V 3 bases, and 10 bases lay outside the gene matches. Germline V gene data show CDR1 as SGHNT and CDR2 as YYREEE (reference sequence). The CDR3, as DNA: TGTGCCAGCAGCTATCGAATCGGGAGGGCCAAAGAGACCCAGTACTTC. It yields the protein CASSYRIGRAKETQYF.

The chain couples TRBV5-8 to TRBJ2-2, with TRBD1 as a possible D gene (5 bases). Between the trimmed V and J ends, which lost 1 base and 3 bases, there was a span of 10 bases. Germline CDR1 and CDR2: SGHTS and YDEGEE. This CDR3 is 15 amino acids long. The CDR3 region is CASSLRQPDTGELFF. CDR3 nucleotides: TGTGCCAGCAGCTTGCGACAGCCGGACACCGGGGAGCTGTTTTTT.

Only one count was recorded for this clone. The genes are TRBV5-6 and TRBJ2-7, with a weak D call TRBD1 (7 bases). Germline-derived CDR1 and CDR2 are SGHDT and YYEEEE. This CDR3 contains 14 residues. V lost 3 bases to trimming and J lost 4 bases, with 14 bases between them. CDR3 region: CASSWTAGGYEQYF. CDR3 nucleotides: TGTGCCAGCAGCTGGACCGCAGGGGGGTACGAGCAGTACTTC. The variable domain in full, with the rest retrieved from reference TRBV5-6 and TRBJ2-7, is DAGVTQSPTHLIKTRGQQVTLRCSPKSGHDTVSWYQQALGQGPQFIFQYYEEEERQRGNFPDRFSGHQFPNYSSELNVNALLLGDSALYLCASSWTAGGYEQYFGPGTRLTVT.

This clone occurred once. The rearrangement links TRBV15 to TRBJ2-3, with a tentative D call TRBD1 (5 bases). V was shortened by 3 bases and J by 0 bases, with 10 bases between the two germline ends. From germline, CDR1 is LNHNV and CDR2 YYDKDF (reference sequence). The length of the CDR3 is 15 residues. Here the CDR3 reads CATSRAQGSTDTQYF. CDR3 bases: TGTGCCACCAGCAGGGCCCAGGGCAGCACAGATACGCAGTATTTT.

V is TRBV11-2 and J is TRBJ2-2, with D possibly TRBD1 on 6 matching bases. Trimming removed 7 bases at V and 8 bases at J, with 17 bases between. Germline V gene lookup returns CDR1 SGHAT and CDR2 FQNNGV. This CDR3 contains 14 residues. The CDR3 here is CASTADSFKGELFF. CDR3 sequence (DNA): TGTGCCAGCACTGCGGACAGTTTTAAGGGGGAGCTGTTTTTT.

The rearrangement uses TRBV19 and TRBJ1-2; a weak D match, TRBD1 (6 bases). The CDR3 totals 12 residues. Germline loops: CDR1 LNHDA, CDR2 SQIVND (reference sequence). The CDR3 loop is CASQGPDYGYTF. CDR3 coding DNA: TGTGCTTCACAGGGTCCAGACTATGGCTACACCTTC.

This rearrangement joins TRBV7-9 to TRBJ1-1; D is unclear. CDR3 length: 15 residues. In germline, CDR1 is SEHNR, CDR2 FQNEAQ (reference sequence). Between the trimmed V and J ends, which lost 3 bases and 0 bases, there was a span of 11 bases. In nucleotides, the CDR3 is TGTGCCAGCAGCTTCTTTGGGCAGCTGAACACTGAAGCTTTCTTT. Protein sequence: CASSFFGQLNTEAFF.